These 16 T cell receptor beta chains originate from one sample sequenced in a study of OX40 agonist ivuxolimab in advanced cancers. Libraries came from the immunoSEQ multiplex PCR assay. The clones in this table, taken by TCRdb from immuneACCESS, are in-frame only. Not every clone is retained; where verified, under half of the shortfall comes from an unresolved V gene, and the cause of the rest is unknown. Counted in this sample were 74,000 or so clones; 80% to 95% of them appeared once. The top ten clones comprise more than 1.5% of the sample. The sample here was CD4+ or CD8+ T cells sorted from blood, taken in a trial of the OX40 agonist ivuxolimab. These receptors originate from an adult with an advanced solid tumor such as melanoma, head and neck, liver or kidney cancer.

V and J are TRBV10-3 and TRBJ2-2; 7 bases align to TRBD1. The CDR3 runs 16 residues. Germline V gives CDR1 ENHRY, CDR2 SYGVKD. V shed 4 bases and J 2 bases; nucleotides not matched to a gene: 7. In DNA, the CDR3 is TGTGCCATCAGTGGTATGAGGGGGCGTAACACCGGGGAGCTGTTTTTT. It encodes CAISGMRGRNTGELFF.

The DNA of the CDR3 is TGCGCCAGCAACCAGGGTATGAACACTGAAGCTTTCTTT. Translation gives CASNQGMNTEAFF. The chain combines TRBV10-2 with TRBJ1-1; D possibly corresponds to TRBD1 (5 bases). The V end was cut by 7 bases, the J end by 0 bases, with 9 bases between. The CDR3 covers 13 residues. Germline V gene sequence: CDR1 WSHSY, CDR2 SAAADI.

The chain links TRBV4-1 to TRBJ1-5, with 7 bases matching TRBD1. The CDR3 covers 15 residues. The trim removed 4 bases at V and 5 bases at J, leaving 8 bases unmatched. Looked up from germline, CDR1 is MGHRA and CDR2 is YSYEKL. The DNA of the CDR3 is TGCGCCAGCAGCCCCGGGACAGTCCTCCATCAGCCCCAGCATTTT. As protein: CASSPGTVLHQPQHF.

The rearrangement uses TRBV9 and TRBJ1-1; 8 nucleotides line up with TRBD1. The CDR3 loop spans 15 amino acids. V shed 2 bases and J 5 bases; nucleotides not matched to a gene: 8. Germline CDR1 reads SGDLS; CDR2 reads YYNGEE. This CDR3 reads CASSVIAGGYTEAFF. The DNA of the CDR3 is TGTGCCAGCAGCGTCATTGCAGGGGGCTATACTGAAGCTTTCTTT.

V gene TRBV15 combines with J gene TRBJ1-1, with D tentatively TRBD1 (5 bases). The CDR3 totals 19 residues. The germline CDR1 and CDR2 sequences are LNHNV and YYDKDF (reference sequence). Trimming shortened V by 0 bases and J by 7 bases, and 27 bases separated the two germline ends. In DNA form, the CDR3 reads TGTGCCACCAGCAGAGATCTCCGCCGAGGGGTTACTACCGGCATTGAAGCTTTCTTT. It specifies CATSRDLRRGVTTGIEAFF.

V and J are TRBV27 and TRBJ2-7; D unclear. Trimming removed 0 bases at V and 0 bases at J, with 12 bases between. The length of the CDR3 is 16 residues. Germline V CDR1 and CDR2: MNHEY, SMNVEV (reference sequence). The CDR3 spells CASSLSGQVSSYEQYF. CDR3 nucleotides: TGTGCCAGCAGTTTATCAGGGCAGGTGAGCTCCTACGAGCAGTACTTC.

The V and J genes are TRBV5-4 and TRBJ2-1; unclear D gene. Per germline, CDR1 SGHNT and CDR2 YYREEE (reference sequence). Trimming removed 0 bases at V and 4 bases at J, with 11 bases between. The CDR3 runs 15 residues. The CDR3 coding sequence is TGTGCCAGCAGCTTGGCCCCCGACGGGTACAATGAGCAGTTCTTC. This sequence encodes CASSLAPDGYNEQFF.

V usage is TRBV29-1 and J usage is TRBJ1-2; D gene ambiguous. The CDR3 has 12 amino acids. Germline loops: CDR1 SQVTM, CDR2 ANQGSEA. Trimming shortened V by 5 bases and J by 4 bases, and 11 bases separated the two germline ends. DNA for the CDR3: TGCAGCGTTAACTCCCTAAGCTATGGCTACACCTTC. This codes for CSVNSLSYGYTF. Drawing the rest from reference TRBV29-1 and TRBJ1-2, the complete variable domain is SAVISQKPSRDICQRGTSLTIQCQVDSQVTMMFWYRQQPGQSLTLIATANQGSEATYESGFVIDKFPISRPNLTFSTLTVSNMSPEDSSIYLCSVNSLSYGYTFGSGTRLTVV.

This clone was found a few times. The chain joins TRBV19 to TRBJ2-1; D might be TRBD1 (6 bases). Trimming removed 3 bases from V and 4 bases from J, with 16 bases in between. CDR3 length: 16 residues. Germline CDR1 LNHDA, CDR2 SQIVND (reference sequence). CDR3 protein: CASSIPGERGYNEQFF. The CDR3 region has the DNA TGTGCCAGTAGTATCCCAGGGGAGAGGGGATACAATGAGCAGTTCTTC.

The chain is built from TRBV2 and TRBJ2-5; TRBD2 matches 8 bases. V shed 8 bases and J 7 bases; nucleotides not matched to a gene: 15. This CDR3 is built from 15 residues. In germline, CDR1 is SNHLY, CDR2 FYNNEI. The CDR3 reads CASLGGASREGTQYF. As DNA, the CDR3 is TGTGCCAGCCTTGGGGGGGCCTCCCGGGAGGGGACCCAGTACTTC.

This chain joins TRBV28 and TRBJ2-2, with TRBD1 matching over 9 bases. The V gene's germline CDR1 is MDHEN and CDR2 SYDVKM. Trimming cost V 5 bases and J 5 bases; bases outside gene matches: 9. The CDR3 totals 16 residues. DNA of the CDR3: TGTGCCAGCAGTCTCAACAGGGGGCTCGGTACCGGGGAGCTGTTTTTT. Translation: CASSLNRGLGTGELFF.

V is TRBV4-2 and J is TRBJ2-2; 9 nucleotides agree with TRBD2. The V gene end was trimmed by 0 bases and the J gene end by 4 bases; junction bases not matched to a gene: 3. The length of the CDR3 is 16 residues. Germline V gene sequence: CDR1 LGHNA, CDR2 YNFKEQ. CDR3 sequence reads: CASSQDGGGATGELFF. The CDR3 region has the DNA TGTGCCAGCAGCCAAGATGGCGGGGGGGCCACCGGGGAGCTGTTTTTT.

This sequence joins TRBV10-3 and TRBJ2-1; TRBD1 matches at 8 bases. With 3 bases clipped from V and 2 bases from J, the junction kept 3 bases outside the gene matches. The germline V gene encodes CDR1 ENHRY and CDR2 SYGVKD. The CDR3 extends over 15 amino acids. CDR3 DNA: TGTGCCATCAGTGAAGAGGGACAGGCCTACAATGAGCAGTTCTTC. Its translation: CAISEEGQAYNEQFF.

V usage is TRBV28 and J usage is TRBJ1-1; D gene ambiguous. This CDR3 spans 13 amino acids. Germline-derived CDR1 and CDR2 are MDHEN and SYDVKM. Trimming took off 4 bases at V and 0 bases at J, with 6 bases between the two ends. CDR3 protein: CASSSPLNTEAFF. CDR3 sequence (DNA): TGTGCCAGCAGTTCCCCTTTGAACACTGAAGCTTTCTTT.

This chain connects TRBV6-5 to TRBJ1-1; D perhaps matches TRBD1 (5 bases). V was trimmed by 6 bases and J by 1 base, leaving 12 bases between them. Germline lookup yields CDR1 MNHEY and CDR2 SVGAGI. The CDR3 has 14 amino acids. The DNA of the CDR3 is TGTGCCAGCAGCTGGGGGGACCCGAACACTGAAGCTTTCTTT. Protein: CASSWGDPNTEAFF.

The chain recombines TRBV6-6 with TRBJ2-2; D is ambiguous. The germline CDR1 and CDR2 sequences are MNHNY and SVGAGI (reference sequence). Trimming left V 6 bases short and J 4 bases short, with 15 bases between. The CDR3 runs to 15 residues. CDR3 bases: TGTGCCAGCAGCTTAGTGAGCGCTTTCACCGGGGAGCTGTTTTTT. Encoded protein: CASSLVSAFTGELFF.